These T cell receptor beta chains were read from a single sample in a study of regulatory T cells in long-lasting Graves disease. TCRdb ran MiXCR on the multiplex PCR reads and lists one entry per CDR3 protein. In the table there are about 430,000 distinct CDR3 sequences, 21% of which are singletons. Sequencing was performed on peripheral blood mononuclear cells (PBMCs), taken when the disease was refractory, from a patient treated with antithyroid drugs. Every receptor here comes from a female donor with Graves disease. Each CDR3 is given with its conserved first and last residue. D genes are given only for firm matches. Clone size appears in some rows only: once, few, many, or a class for an expanded clone.

V	D	length	size	J	CDR3	DNA
TRBV7-8	-	16	few	TRBJ1-4	CASSLYTFATNEKLFF	TGTGCCAGCAGCTTATACACCTTTGCAACTAATGAAAAACTGTTTTTT
TRBV4-1	-	15	few	TRBJ2-7	CASREGGPLSYEQYF	TGCGCCAGCAGGGAGGGCGGGCCGCTCTCCTACGAGCAGTACTTC
TRBV20-1	TRBD1	14	few	TRBJ1-5	CSARRGQTNQPQHF	TGCAGTGCTAGACGGGGACAGACCAATCAGCCCCAGCATTTT
TRBV12-3/TRBV12-4	-	13	many	TRBJ2-7	CASSLGGAVEQYF	TGTGCCAGCAGTTTGGGAGGAGCGGTCGAGCAGTACTTC
TRBV2	-	13	many	TRBJ2-5	CASNREGRETQYF	TGTGCCAGCAATAGGGAAGGACGAGAGACCCAGTACTTC
TRBV6-2/TRBV6-3	-	15	many	TRBJ1-1	CASSYRVGGLAEAFF	TGTGCCAGCAGTTACCGCGTTGGCGGATTAGCTGAAGCTTTCTTT
TRBV28	-	12	many	TRBJ1-2	CASQTGDYGYTF	TGTGCCAGCCAGACAGGCGACTATGGCTACACCTTC
TRBV7-9	-	15	few	TRBJ1-1	CASSSVFGAPTEAFF	TGTGCCAGCAGCTCAGTATTTGGGGCGCCGACTGAAGCTTTCTTT
TRBV20-1	-	15	-	TRBJ2-7	CSARARLESSYEQYF	TGCAGTGCTAGAGCCCGACTAGAGAGCTCCTACGAGCAGTACTTC
TRBV6-1	TRBD2	14	many	TRBJ2-5	CASTGTSGRETQYF	TGTGCCAGCACCGGGACTAGCGGGAGAGAGACCCAGTACTTC
TRBV6-9	-	16	-	TRBJ2-2	CASSSLQGGDTGELFF	TGTGCCAGCAGTTCCCTACAGGGAGGGGACACCGGGGAGCTGTTTTTT
TRBV3-1	TRBD2	16	-	TRBJ2-5	CASSPWTSGTQETQYF	TGTGCCAGCAGCCCTTGGACTAGCGGGACACAAGAGACCCAGTACTTC
TRBV2	TRBD2	14	many	TRBJ2-7	CASSEALAVGEQYF	TGTGCCAGCAGTGAAGCACTAGCGGTGGGGGAGCAGTACTTC
TRBV10-3	TRBD1	14	many	TRBJ2-2	CASKGQGNAGELFF	TGTGCCAGTAAAGGACAGGGGAACGCCGGGGAGCTGTTTTTT
TRBV7-8	-	11	few	TRBJ2-5	CASSLTLTQYF	TGTGCCAGCAGCTTAACCCTGACCCAGTACTTC
TRBV10-2	-	16	-	TRBJ1-5	CASSESGRQGHQPQHF	TGCGCCAGCAGTGAGTCGGGGAGGCAGGGCCATCAGCCCCAGCATTTT
TRBV19	-	13	few	TRBJ2-7	CASNDLEAYEQYF	TGTGCCAGTAATGACCTCGAAGCCTACGAGCAGTACTTC
TRBV4-1	-	14	-	TRBJ2-7	CASSQDRLFYKQYF	TGCGCCAGCAGCCAAGACAGGCTATTCTACAAGCAGTACTTC
TRBV10-3	-	13	-	TRBJ1-1	CATMTALNTEAFF	TGTGCCACAATGACAGCTTTGAACACTGAAGCTTTCTTT
TRBV5-1	TRBD2	15	-	TRBJ2-1	CASSEIAGSYNEQFF	TGCGCCAGCAGCGAAATAGCGGGGTCCTACAATGAGCAGTTCTTC
TRBV2	-	11	few	TRBJ2-3	CASSAVRGQYF	TGTGCCAGCAGTGCGGTGAGAGGGCAGTATTTT
TRBV18	-	16	-	TRBJ2-7	CASSPPTGLFGYEQYF	TGTGCCAGCTCACCTCCAACAGGGCTCTTCGGCTACGAGCAGTACTTC
TRBV25-1	-	14	few	TRBJ2-7	CASSDWVFGYEQYF	TGTGCCAGCAGTGATTGGGTTTTTGGCTACGAGCAGTACTTC
TRBV18	-	14	many	TRBJ2-7	CASSTPTSSYEQYF	TGTGCCAGCTCAACTCCGACTAGCTCCTACGAGCAGTACTTC
TRBV20-1	TRBD1	11	-	TRBJ2-7	CSADRGYEQYF	TGCAGTGCCGACAGGGGCTACGAGCAGTACTTC
TRBV14	TRBD1	15	few	TRBJ1-2	CASSPQGQGIYGYTF	TGTGCCAGCAGCCCCCAAGGACAGGGGATCTATGGCTACACCTTC
TRBV11-2	-	13	many	TRBJ2-7	CASSLALGNEQYF	TGTGCCAGCAGCTTAGCCCTGGGGAACGAGCAGTACTTC
TRBV20-1	TRBD2	18	-	TRBJ2-7	CSAREGLAGGIRSYEQYF	TGCAGTGCTAGAGAGGGACTAGCGGGAGGTATCCGCTCCTACGAGCAGTACTTC
TRBV20-1	TRBD2	15	many	TRBJ2-2	CSAWGLAGVTGELFF	TGCAGTGCTTGGGGACTAGCGGGCGTCACCGGGGAGCTGTTTTTT
TRBV15	-	17	-	TRBJ1-3	CATSSGYGVESGNTIYF	TGTGCCACCAGCAGTGGCTATGGGGTTGAGTCTGGAAACACCATATATTTT
TRBV6-1	TRBD1	14	many	TRBJ1-5	CASSEDRGNQPQHF	TGTGCCAGCAGTGAGGACAGGGGGAATCAGCCCCAGCATTTT
TRBV10-3	-	13	-	TRBJ1-2	CAISSTGREGYTF	TGTGCCATCAGTTCGACAGGAAGAGAAGGCTACACCTTC
TRBV12-3/TRBV12-4	-	10	-	TRBJ2-1	CASGINEQFF	TGTGCCAGCGGCATAAATGAGCAGTTCTTC
TRBV6-1	-	15	few	TRBJ2-2	CATPAGKGNTGELFF	TGTGCCACCCCCGCCGGGAAGGGGAACACCGGGGAGCTGTTTTTT
TRBV25-1	-	12	-	TRBJ1-4	CASHRDNEKLFF	TGTGCCAGCCACAGGGATAATGAAAAACTGTTTTTT
TRBV5-4	-	15	few	TRBJ2-2	CASSLDTRNTGELFF	TGTGCCAGCAGCTTGGACACGAGGAACACCGGGGAGCTGTTTTTT
TRBV9	-	15	few	TRBJ1-2	CASSVALEGNYGYTF	TGTGCCAGCAGCGTGGCCCTGGAAGGCAACTATGGCTACACCTTC
TRBV5-4	-	13	few	TRBJ1-6	CASSSTRDSPLHF	TGTGCCAGCAGCTCCACGAGGGATTCACCCCTCCACTTT
TRBV29-1	-	13	many	TRBJ1-1	CSVARPLNTEAFF	TGCAGCGTTGCTCGGCCTTTGAACACTGAAGCTTTCTTT
TRBV27	TRBD1	13	-	TRBJ1-2	CASSSTGFYDYTF	TGTGCCAGCAGTTCGACAGGGTTTTATGACTACACCTTC
TRBV20-1	TRBD2	15	few	TRBJ2-7	CSAPPGGSGRIEQYF	TGCAGTGCTCCCCCCGGAGGTAGCGGGAGGATCGAGCAGTACTTC
TRBV18	-	13	few	TRBJ2-5	CASSKRTEGTQYF	TGTGCCAGCTCAAAGCGGACAGAGGGGACCCAGTACTTC
TRBV9	-	14	-	TRBJ2-2	CASSVAENTGELFF	TGTGCCAGCAGCGTGGCAGAGAACACCGGGGAGCTGTTTTTT
TRBV7-4	TRBD2	17	few	TRBJ2-3	CASSPQHRRAGGPTQYF	TGTGCCAGCAGCCCCCAACATAGACGAGCGGGGGGGCCCACGCAGTATTTT
TRBV28	TRBD1	15	-	TRBJ2-5	CASSSTGGWGETQYF	TGTGCCAGCAGTTCGACAGGGGGCTGGGGGGAGACCCAGTACTTC
TRBV28	TRBD2	15	-	TRBJ2-7	CASSLEAGLPYEQYF	TGTGCCAGCAGTTTAGAAGCGGGACTTCCCTACGAGCAGTACTTC
TRBV12-3/TRBV12-4	-	14	many	TRBJ1-2	CASSQGAGGYGYTF	TGTGCCAGCAGCCAGGGAGCGGGTGGATATGGCTACACCTTC
TRBV2	-	14	many	TRBJ2-7	CASQWTQNSYEQYF	TGTGCCAGCCAATGGACGCAGAACTCCTACGAGCAGTACTTC
TRBV5-5	-	16	-	TRBJ2-2	CASSSNERVNTGELFF	TGTGCCAGCAGCTCCAACGAGCGAGTTAACACCGGGGAGCTGTTTTTT